This record looks at one T cell receptor beta chain sequence and its context. Its antigen is unidentified. CDR3 length equals 11 residues. Per the germline V gene, CDR1 is MNHEY and CDR2 is SVGAGI. J gave up 3 bases and V 10 bases, and 3 bases lay outside the gene matches. These data originate in a study of OX40 agonist ivuxolimab in advanced cancers. Study information: Patients undergoing dose escalation presented with hepatocellular carcinoma, melanoma, renal cell or head and neck cancer.

Study-wide points: Expanded clones tended on average to be more numerous among CD8+ T cells than CD4+.

On cycle 4 day 1 and cycle 7 day 1, as well as at baseline, blood was sampled. The assay was immunoSEQ multiplex PCR, and TCRdb's table has in-frame clones only and misses some. The sample yields some 50,000 clones, approximately 90% seen once. This chain joins TRBV6-5 and TRBJ2-7; 7 bases match TRBD2. The receptor was isolated from an adult with an advanced solid tumor such as melanoma, head and neck, liver or kidney cancer. The starting material was CD4+ or CD8+ T cells sorted from blood, obtained in a trial of the OX40 agonist ivuxolimab. The CDR3: CATGTNYEQYF. The CDR3 coding sequence is TGTGCCACCGGGACTAACTACGAGCAGTACTTC.